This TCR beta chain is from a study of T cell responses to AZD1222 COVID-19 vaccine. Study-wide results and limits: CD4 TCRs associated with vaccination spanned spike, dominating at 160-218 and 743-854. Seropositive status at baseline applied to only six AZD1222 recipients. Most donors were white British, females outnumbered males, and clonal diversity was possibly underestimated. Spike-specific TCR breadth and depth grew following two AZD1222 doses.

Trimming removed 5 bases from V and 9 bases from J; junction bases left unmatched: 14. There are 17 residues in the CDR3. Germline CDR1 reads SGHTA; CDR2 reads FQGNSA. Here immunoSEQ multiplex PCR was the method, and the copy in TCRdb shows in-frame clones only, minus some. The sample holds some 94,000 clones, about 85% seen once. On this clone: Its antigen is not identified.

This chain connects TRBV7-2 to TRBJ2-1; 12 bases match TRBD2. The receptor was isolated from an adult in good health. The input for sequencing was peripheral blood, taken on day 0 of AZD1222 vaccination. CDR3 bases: TGTGCCAGCAGCCCATACCCCGGACTAGCGGGGAAGGGTGAGCAGTTCTTC. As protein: CASSPYPGLAGKGEQFF.